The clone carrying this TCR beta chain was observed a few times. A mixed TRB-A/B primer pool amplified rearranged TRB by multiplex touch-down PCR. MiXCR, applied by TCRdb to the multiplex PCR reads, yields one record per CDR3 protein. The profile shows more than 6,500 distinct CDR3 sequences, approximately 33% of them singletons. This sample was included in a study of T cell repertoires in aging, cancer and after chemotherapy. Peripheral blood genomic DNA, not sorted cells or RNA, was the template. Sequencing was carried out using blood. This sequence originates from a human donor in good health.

The CDR3 DNA reads TGTGCCAGCAGTAGGGGACAGAGCCGTGTCTACACCTTC. Translation gives CASSRGQSRVYTF. The chain combines TRBV6-6 with TRBJ1-2, with 7 bases matching TRBD1. With V trimmed by 5 bases and J by 10 bases, 10 bases remained unmatched. The CDR3 has 13 amino acids. The V gene's germline CDR1 is MNHNY and CDR2 SVGAGI (reference sequence).